Listed below are T cell receptor beta chains from one sample, sequenced in a study of cytomegalovirus exposure and HLA in healthy donors. Only in-frame clones appear in the TCRdb table, and some are missing; sequencing was by immunoSEQ multiplex PCR. The sample includes around 92,000 clones, roughly 80% of them seen just once. Material: PBMCs. The receptors here all came from a girl aged 2-10 years in good health and CMV-seropositive. Both conserved end residues are part of each CDR3. Each record gives: J gene, V gene, CDR3 protein.

>TRBJ2-7|TRBV9
CASSAGQGWDEQYF
>TRBJ2-6|TRBV19
CASSMYLGQSSGANVLTF
>TRBJ2-6|TRBV29-1
CSVDRYSGANVLTF
>TRBJ1-1|TRBV2
CASSRAFF
>TRBJ2-7|TRBV7-8
CASSFDIAHEQYF
>TRBJ1-1|TRBV4-1
CASSQRSQGNTEAFF
>TRBJ2-7|TRBV5-6
CASSFRGTGKVDEQYF
>TRBJ2-2|TRBV29-1
CSALGGAGLGAGELFF
>TRBJ1-2|TRBV5-6
CASRRQGTSPTYGYTF
>TRBJ2-7|TRBV6-7
CASSLTPGQRPYEQYF
>TRBJ2-6|TRBV7-9
CASSSPTGTGANVLTF
>TRBJ1-5|TRBV6-6
CASRPTLRNQPQHF
>TRBJ2-7|TRBV27
CASSVHREPYEQYF
>TRBJ1-5|TRBV7-2
CASSSRQGSQPQHF
>TRBJ1-1|TRBV6-1
CASSELGVGTEAFF
>TRBJ2-1|TRBV29-1
CSGGLAGGSSYNEQFF
>TRBJ1-5|TRBV30
CAYEATGNQPQHF
>TRBJ1-5|TRBV4-1
CASSQDGFGGRAGQPQHF
>TRBJ1-1|TRBV30
CAWSVTGVGTEAFF
>TRBJ1-1|TRBV30
CAWARTGGLTEAFF
>TRBJ1-1|TRBV7-3
CASSPTRDRAAFF
>TRBJ1-1|TRBV6-5
CASSYRTEAFF
>TRBJ2-6|TRBV7-9
CASRGVAGRRSGANVLTF
>TRBJ2-1|TRBV7-9
CASSPVGGVSYNEQFF
>TRBJ2-2|TRBV29-1
CSVSSISTGELFF
>TRBJ1-1|TRBV10-3
CAVLSGNTEAFF
>TRBJ1-2|TRBV7-9
CASSLASNYGYTF
>TRBJ2-3|TRBV29-1
CSVEQVDTQYF
>TRBJ2-1|TRBV27
CASSGPSGDEQFF
>TRBJ2-7|TRBV2
CASSESGSRNEQYF
>TRBJ1-2|TRBV6-1
CASSVDRDYGYTF
>TRBJ2-4|TRBV2
CASSERAGVDRKKYF
>TRBJ2-3|TRBV6-1
CASTSTDTQYF
>TRBJ2-7|TRBV7-6
CASSFGQGYEQYF
>TRBJ1-4|TRBV13
CASSGQGADEKLFF
>TRBJ2-5|TRBV7-9
CASSAPRGEETQYF
>TRBJ1-2|TRBV21-1
CARPTGDREGYTF
>TRBJ2-7|TRBV5-1
CASSLERSSYEQYF
>TRBJ1-2|TRBV27
CASSLDRAHYGYTF
>TRBJ1-2|TRBV28
CASSSGQGAYGYTF
>TRBJ1-2|TRBV7-2
CASSLQTDRGYGYTF
>TRBJ1-4|TRBV7-9
CASSLASVFGEKLFF
>TRBJ2-7|TRBV7-2
CASSPIGTGGLEQYF
>TRBJ1-5|TRBV4-3
CASSQDRTPNQPQHF
>TRBJ2-1|TRBV27
CASSQTDSYNEQFF
>TRBJ1-2|TRBV7-9
CASSLGQLYTF
>TRBJ1-1|TRBV7-9
CASSLEMNTEAFF
>TRBJ1-4|TRBV2
CASSGAGGTNEKLFF
>TRBJ1-4|TRBV6-6
CASSYGGVNEKLFF
>TRBJ2-5|TRBV28
CASSTSGQETQYF
>TRBJ1-4|TRBV30
CAWSVGGTTNEKLFF
>TRBJ2-3|TRBV29-1
CSVGTSGTDTQYF
>TRBJ1-1|TRBV18
CASSPRGMDTEAFF
>TRBJ1-4|TRBV7-9
CASSLTQGNEKLFF
>TRBJ1-1|TRBV6-5
CASSARGSTEAFF